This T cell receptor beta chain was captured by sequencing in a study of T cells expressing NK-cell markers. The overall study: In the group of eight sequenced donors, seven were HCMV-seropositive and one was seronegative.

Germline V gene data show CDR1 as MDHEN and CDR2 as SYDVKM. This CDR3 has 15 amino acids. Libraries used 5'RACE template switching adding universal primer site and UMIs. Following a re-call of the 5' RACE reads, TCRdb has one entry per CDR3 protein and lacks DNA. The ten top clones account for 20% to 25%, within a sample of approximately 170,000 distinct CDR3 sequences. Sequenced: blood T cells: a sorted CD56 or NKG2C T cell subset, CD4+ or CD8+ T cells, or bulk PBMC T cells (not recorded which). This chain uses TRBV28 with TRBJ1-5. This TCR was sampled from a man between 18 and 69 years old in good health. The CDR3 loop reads CASRLLLGSNQPQHF.